These 22 T cell receptor beta chains came from one sample sequenced in a study of Ad26.COV2.S vaccination and SARS-CoV-2 variants. This sample's treatment: around 19 received Ad26.COV2.S at low or high dose, single or two shots; about 5 received placebo; per-sample allocation not given. After the first vaccine or placebo injection, samples were drawn on day 63. Sequenced by immunoSEQ multiplex PCR; TCRdb stores in-frame clones only, minus some. This repertoire shows around 400,000 clones, more than 80% found once; its top ten account for less than 15%. This specimen consisted of peripheral blood, obtained in a trial of Ad26.COV2.S vaccine versus placebo. These receptors all come from a person aged 18-60 years who received the Ad26.COV2.S COVID-19 vaccine or a placebo.

This chain connects TRBV6-6 to TRBJ1-2; tentatively, D is TRBD1 (5 bases). The CDR3 has 14 amino acids. Trimming removed 2 bases from V and 3 bases from J, with 10 bases in between. From germline, CDR1 is MNHNY and CDR2 SVGAGI (reference sequence). The CDR3 DNA sequence: TGTGCCAGCAGTTACCGGGACGGTTACTATGGCTACACCTTC. Protein product: CASSYRDGYYGYTF.

The chain couples TRBV28 to TRBJ2-7, with 7 bases lining up with TRBD2. V gave up 2 bases and J gave up 3 bases; unmatched junction bases: 4. Germline values: CDR1 MDHEN, CDR2 SYDVKM. CDR3 length: 14 amino acids. The CDR3 DNA follows: TGTGCCAGCAGTTTAAGCGGGACTCACTACGAGCAGTACTTC. Its translation: CASSLSGTHYEQYF.

This clone was observed once. The V and J genes are TRBV2 and TRBJ2-7; 7 bases agree with TRBD2. From germline, CDR1 is SNHLY and CDR2 FYNNEI. The CDR3 is 16 residues long. V lost 5 bases, J lost 0 bases, and 10 bases stayed unmatched. CDR3 sequence reads: CASSLDSGASSYEQYF. CDR3 in DNA: TGTGCCAGCAGTCTCGACAGCGGGGCGAGCTCCTACGAGCAGTACTTC.

The chain joins TRBV29-1 to TRBJ2-1; possibly TRBD2 for D (7 bases). The germline gives CDR1 SQVTM, CDR2 ANQGSEA. The CDR3 has 18 residues. The CDR3 protein is CRGGGDRGPAQPNNEQFF. The CDR3 region has the DNA TGCCGCGGGGGCGGGGACCGGGGGCCTGCTCAACCGAACAATGAGCAGTTCTTC.

CDR3 sequence: CSVLGLAKNIQYF. As DNA, the CDR3 is TGCAGCGTCCTGGGACTAGCCAAAAACATTCAGTACTTC. This chain joins TRBV29-1 and TRBJ2-4; D perhaps matches TRBD2 (6 bases). CDR1 and CDR2 from the germline V gene are SQVTM and ANQGSEA. V lost 6 bases to trimming and J lost 0 bases, with 9 bases between them. The CDR3 loop spans 13 amino acids. Using reference TRBV29-1 and TRBJ2-4 for the parts outside the CDR3, the full variable domain is SAVISQKPSRDICQRGTSLTIQCQVDSQVTMMFWYRQQPGQSLTLIATANQGSEATYESGFVIDKFPISRPNLTFSTLTVSNMSPEDSSIYLCSVLGLAKNIQYFGAGTRLSVL.

This chain links TRBV30 with TRBJ2-4, with D perhaps TRBD1 (5 bases). There are 15 residues in the CDR3. Germline CDR1 and CDR2: GTSNPN and SVGIG (reference sequence). V lost 4 bases to trimming and J lost 1 base, with 14 bases between them. In DNA, the CDR3 is TGTGCCTGGAAGGTACCTGCAGGGGCCAAAAACATTCAGTACTTC. Translating it yields CAWKVPAGAKNIQYF.

V usage is TRBV12-5 and J usage is TRBJ2-3, with 7 bases fitting TRBD1. The CDR3 has 16 residues. The germline gives CDR1 LGHNT, CDR2 FRNRAP. V lost 5 bases, J lost 3 bases, and 11 bases stayed unmatched. The CDR3 nucleotides are TGTGCTAGTGGTCCAAAGACAGGGCTAAGTACAGATACGCAGTATTTT. Protein product: CASGPKTGLSTDTQYF.

The count of this clone is one. The chain has TRBV29-1 and TRBJ1-1; tentative D call: TRBD1 (6 bases). The CDR3 is made up of 13 amino acids. Between the trimmed V and J ends, which lost 6 bases and 8 bases, there was a span of 19 bases. Germline V gene data show CDR1 as SQVTM and CDR2 as ANQGSEA. In DNA, the CDR3 is TGCAGCGTCGAGACCAGGATAACAGGGGAAGCTTTCTTT. Translated, it gives CSVETRITGEAFF.

The J gene is TRBJ2-7, the V gene TRBV19, with 9 bases lining up with TRBD2. With V trimmed by 0 bases and J by 4 bases, 10 bases remained unmatched. Looked up from germline, CDR1 is LNHDA and CDR2 is SQIVND (reference sequence). The CDR3 has 17 amino acids. The DNA for the CDR3 is TGTGCCAGTAGTATAGATCTCGGGCTAGCGGGACGTTACGAGCAGTACTTC. This codes for CASSIDLGLAGRYEQYF.

The CDR3 loop is CASSQAGDPTDTQYF. The CDR3 nucleotides are TGCGCCAGCAGCCAAGCGGGAGACCCCACAGATACGCAGTATTTT. The V and J genes are TRBV4-3 and TRBJ2-3; a possible D gene is TRBD2 (6 bases). V lost 1 base to trimming and J lost 2 bases, with 10 bases between them. Germline-derived CDR1 and CDR2 are LGHNA and YSLEER. The CDR3 totals 15 residues.

V is TRBV4-3 and J is TRBJ1-3; D is possibly TRBD1 (6 bases). V was shortened by 3 bases and J by 4 bases, with 16 bases between the two germline ends. The CDR3 consists of 16 residues. From germline, CDR1 is LGHNA and CDR2 YSLEER. The CDR3 region is CASSQSRTALGNTIYF. The CDR3 coding sequence is TGCGCCAGCAGCCAGTCTAGGACAGCTCTGGGAAACACCATATATTTT.

With regard to this clone: At the DNA level, this CDR3 is encoded by other sequences in the same sample as well. This rearrangement joins TRBV20-1 to TRBJ1-4; D call uncertain. This CDR3 comprises 11 residues. V dropped 5 bases and J dropped 4 bases, with 5 bases sitting between them. Germline CDR1 is DFQATT and CDR2 is SNEGSKA (reference sequence). For the CDR3, the DNA is TGCAGTGCTCCGTATAATGAAAAACTGTTTTTT. It yields the protein CSAPYNEKLFF.

The chain is built from TRBV2 and TRBJ2-1, with D possibly matching TRBD2 (6 bases). The CDR3 extends over 15 amino acids. Trimming pared 2 bases from V and 2 bases from J, leaving 10 bases between. The germline CDR1 and CDR2 sequences are SNHLY and FYNNEI. The CDR3: CASSEMAGTYNEQFF. The CDR3, as DNA: TGTGCCAGCAGTGAAATGGCGGGAACCTACAATGAGCAGTTCTTC.

The rearrangement links TRBV29-1 to TRBJ1-5; TRBD1 aligns across 8 bases. The trim removed 5 bases at V and 1 base at J, leaving 4 bases unmatched. CDR3 length equals 14 residues. Per germline, CDR1 SQVTM and CDR2 ANQGSEA. CDR3 sequence: CSVRTGGSNQPQHF. The CDR3 bases are TGCAGCGTTCGTACAGGGGGGAGCAATCAGCCCCAGCATTTT.

The V gene is TRBV9, the J gene TRBJ2-7, with 11 bases fitting TRBD2. Germline V gene data show CDR1 as SGDLS and CDR2 as YYNGEE. CDR3 length: 14 amino acids. With V trimmed by 3 bases and J by 3 bases, 2 bases remained unmatched. CDR3 bases: TGTGCCAGCAGCGGCGGGACTAGCGGCTACGAGCAGTACTTC. This translates into CASSGGTSGYEQYF.

The chain joins TRBV30 to TRBJ1-6; 7 positions match TRBD1. The CDR3 covers 13 residues. In germline, CDR1 is GTSNPN, CDR2 SVGIG (reference sequence). V lost 3 bases to trimming and J lost 8 bases; unmatched junction nucleotides: 4. The CDR3 is CAWRDRRDSPLHF. As DNA, the CDR3 is TGTGCCTGGAGGGACAGGCGTGATTCACCCCTCCACTTT.

This chain joins TRBV27 and TRBJ1-2, with 8 bases fitting TRBD1. CDR1 is MNHEY, CDR2 SMNVEV, per germline (reference sequence). This CDR3 spans 17 amino acids. J gave up 3 bases and V 1 base, and 10 bases lay outside the gene matches. CDR3 in amino acids: CASSLLDGVGQDYGYTF. CDR3 DNA sequence: TGTGCCAGCAGTTTATTGGACGGGGTGGGACAGGACTATGGCTACACCTTC.

The V and J genes are TRBV30 and TRBJ1-6; 11 bases agree with TRBD1. The junction had 3 bases not matched to a gene; V was cut back by 1 base and J by 10 bases. The CDR3 runs to 14 residues. Germline V lookup: CDR1 GTSNPN, CDR2 SVGIG (reference sequence). CDR3 protein: CAWSGTGGASPLHF. DNA for the CDR3: TGTGCCTGGAGTGGGACAGGGGGCGCATCACCCCTCCACTTT.

CDR3 nucleotides: TGCGCCAGCAGCCCAAAACCCGGGGGGCGGGAGTGGACAGATACGCAGTATTTT. Translation gives CASSPKPGGREWTDTQYF. V gene TRBV5-1 combines with J gene TRBJ2-3, with D possibly being TRBD2 (7 bases). CDR3 length: 18 amino acids. Germline V gene data show CDR1 as SGHRS and CDR2 as YFSETQ. V was cut by 4 bases and J by 3 bases, with 24 bases left in between.

This CDR3 is CASSLAGTSGTGSYEQYF. In DNA, the CDR3 is TGCGCCAGCAGCTTGGCCGGGACTAGCGGGACAGGCTCCTACGAGCAGTACTTC. The V gene is TRBV5-1, the J gene TRBJ2-7, with 13 bases lining up with TRBD2. The CDR3 runs to 18 residues. Germline loops: CDR1 SGHRS, CDR2 YFSETQ. The trim removed 0 bases at V and 0 bases at J, leaving 6 bases unmatched.

The rearrangement joins TRBV4-3 to TRBJ2-6; perhaps TRBD1 as D (6 bases). This CDR3 is 18 amino acids long. The V end lost 3 bases, the J end lost 1 base, and 16 bases lay between the germline ends. Germline V gene data show CDR1 as LGHNA and CDR2 as YSLEER. CDR3 in amino acids: CASSHHRAPASGANVLTF. CDR3 DNA sequence: TGCGCCAGCAGCCACCACAGGGCTCCGGCGTCTGGGGCCAACGTCCTGACTTTC.

This clone occurred once. V and J are TRBV29-1 and TRBJ2-4; D is ambiguous. The CDR3 is made up of 11 amino acids. Germline CDR1 reads SQVTM; CDR2 reads ANQGSEA. The V end was cut by 3 bases, the J end by 8 bases, with 8 bases between. The CDR3 DNA reads as TGCAGCGTTGACCTATTGGACATTCAGTACTTC. It yields the protein CSVDLLDIQYF.